A single sample is the source of the 13 T cell receptor gamma chains below, sequenced in a study of intestinal T cells in coeliac disease. LymphoTrack primers amplified TRG sequences from about 0.2 ug of biopsy DNA. TCRdb re-called clones from the multiplex PCR reads using CATT. The sample shows just under 600 gamma-chain clones, roughly half of them seen only once. More than 8 formalin-fixed paraffin-embedded scrolls, each 5 µm thick, supplied each case's genomic DNA. Sequenced: a duodenal biopsy. The receptor set was obtained from a human donor with celiac disease.

The table lists this clone with a count of one. The rearrangement uses TRGV10 and TRGJP1. TRGV10 is designated an ORF whose function remains uncertain. V lost 8 bases and J lost 7; bases outside the gene matches: 14. CDR3 length: 15 residues. The CDR3 sequence is CAAWDFIGRGWFKIF. For the CDR3, the DNA is TGTGCTGCGTGGGATTTCATTGGTCGTGGTTGGTTCAAGATATTT.

V gene TRGV3 combines with J gene TRGJ1 or TRGJ2. J was trimmed by 9 bases and V by 9 bases; bases with no gene match: 11. This CDR3 is 11 amino acids long. The germline CDR1 and CDR2 sequences are VTNTFY and YDVSTARD (reference sequence). The CDR3, as DNA: TGTGCCACCCGAGACAGGCGTAAGAAACTCTTT. Translated, it gives CATRDRRKKLF.

To note about this clone: This sequence may be a read error, since a much larger clone differs from it by one base. This sample also contains other DNA sequences that code for the same CDR3. V and J are TRGV2 and TRGJP2. This CDR3 is built from 18 residues. The germline CDR1 and CDR2 sequences are EGSNGY and YDSYNSKV. Trimming at V came to 1 base and at J to 8 bases, leaving 19 bases not matched to a gene. The CDR3 region has the DNA TGTGCCACCTGGGACGGTAAGGTGGGGGGGAGGTTGGATTGGATCAAGACGTTT. It yields the protein CATWDGKVGGRLDWIKTF.

J is TRGJP2 and V is TRGV2. The CDR3 is made up of 19 amino acids. V lost 0 bases, J lost 5 bases, and 18 bases stayed unmatched. The V gene's germline CDR1 is EGSNGY and CDR2 YDSYNSKV. The CDR3 here is CATWDGTGGSRVSDWIKTF. The CDR3 bases are TGTGCCACCTGGGACGGGACCGGGGGTAGCAGAGTGAGTGATTGGATCAAGACGTTT.

The chain uses TRGV9 and TRGJ1 or TRGJ2. Germline V CDR1 and CDR2: GITISATS, ISYDGTV (reference sequence). This CDR3 is 16 amino acids long. V was clipped by 0 bases and J by 3 bases; unmatched bases: 11. The CDR3, as DNA: TGTGCCTTGTGGGAGGTGCACCTTCTGGGTTATTATAAGAAACTCTTT. This encodes CALWEVHLLGYYKKLF.

This chain uses TRGV10 with TRGJ1 or TRGJ2. TRGV10 is given ORF status, its function remaining uncertain. The CDR3 runs 19 residues. V trimming: 8 bases; J trimming: 3 bases; junction bases outside the gene matches: 26. For the CDR3, the DNA is TGTGCTGCGTGGGATTATTCGCCCTCCGGTTATTATTTTTATTATAAGAAACTCTTT. Translated, it gives CAAWDYSPSGYYFYYKKLF.

The chain is built from TRGV9 and TRGJ1 or TRGJ2. The V and J ends lost 0 bases and 11 bases, in that order; junction bases with no gene match: 7. Germline V gene lookup returns CDR1 GITISATS and CDR2 ISYDGTV (reference sequence). There are 12 residues in the CDR3. Here the CDR3 DNA reads TGTGCCTTGTGGGAGGTGCCGGGTGAGAAACTCTTT. Amino acids: CALWEVPGEKLF.

The chain employs TRGV2 and TRGJ1 or TRGJ2. V dropped 0 bases and J dropped 5; count of bases not matched to a gene: 4. Germline V gene data show CDR1 as EGSNGY and CDR2 as YDSYNSKV. This CDR3 spans 13 amino acids. CDR3 residues: CATWDGSDYKKLF. Here the CDR3 DNA reads TGTGCCACCTGGGACGGGTCGGATTATAAGAAACTCTTT.

This clone turned up a few times. The J gene is TRGJ1 or TRGJ2, the V gene TRGV10. TRGV10 belongs to the ORF category, with a function that is uncertain. There are 12 residues in the CDR3. The ends lost 8 bases at V and 13 bases at J; junction bases unmatched: 15. The CDR3 sequence is CAAWDCPPRKLF. CDR3 nucleotides: TGTGCTGCGTGGGATTGCCCCCCAAGAAAACTCTTT.

The chain carries TRGV9 and TRGJ1 or TRGJ2. V gave up 11 bases and J gave up 11 bases; unmatched junction bases: 9. Germline loops: CDR1 GITISATS, CDR2 ISYDGTV (reference sequence). The CDR3 totals 9 residues. This CDR3 reads CASTTQKLF. The CDR3 bases are TGTGCCTCCACCACTCAGAAACTCTTT.

This rearrangement joins TRGV3 to TRGJ1 or TRGJ2. The CDR3 runs 11 residues. Germline V CDR1 and CDR2: VTNTFY, YDVSTARD (reference sequence). The CDR3: CAPRDRRKKLF. CDR3 DNA: TGTGCACCACGGGACAGGCGTAAGAAACTCTTT.

With regard to this clone: This may stem from a read error, because a much larger clone lies one nucleotide away. Other DNA sequences in this sample translate to the same CDR3. This chain uses TRGV4 with TRGJ1 or TRGJ2. The CDR3 runs 12 residues. In germline, CDR1 is EGSTGY, CDR2 YDSYTSSV. The CDR3 loop reads CATWDISYKKLF. CDR3 sequence (DNA): TGTGCCACCTGGGATATTTCTTATAAGAAGCTCTTT.

Judged by abundance, this clone is large. The identical CDR3 is also encoded by other nucleotide sequences in the sample. The chain recombines TRGV10 with TRGJ1 or TRGJ2. TRGV10 is flagged as an ORF with uncertain function. J lost 3 bases, V lost 8 bases, and 5 bases had no gene match. This CDR3 has 12 amino acids. Here the CDR3 reads CAAWNPYYKKLF. As DNA, the CDR3 is TGTGCTGCGTGGAACCCTTATTATAAGAAACTCTTT.